The 30 T cell receptor beta chains listed next were all sequenced from one sample in a study of blood T cell repertoires in COVID-19. The table came from immunoSEQ multiplex PCR; TCRdb's copy has only in-frame clones and leaves some out. The table has under 25,000 clones, 70% to 90% seen once. The sample was peripheral blood. These receptors all stem from a human donor with active COVID-19. The donor label of this sample is uncertain.

A note on this clone: The junction differs from germline at one of its ends, possibly a read error. This chain joins TRBV7-7 and TRBJ2-1, with 9 positions matching TRBD2. CDR1 is SSHAT, CDR2 FNYEAQ, per germline (reference sequence). CDR3 size: 13 residues. CDR3 region: CASSSGGRGEQFF. For the CDR3, the DNA is TGTGCTAGCAGCTCTGGCGGGAGGGGGGAGCAGTTCTTC.

This chain joins TRBV7-3 and TRBJ1-2; no definite D call. CDR1 is SGHTA and CDR2 is FQGTGA in the germline V gene. CDR3 length: 14 amino acids. V was cut by 4 bases and J by 7 bases, with 16 bases left in between. The CDR3 sequence is CASSSTVDGSGYTF. Written as DNA, the CDR3 is TGTGCCAGCAGCTCAACAGTAGATGGTTCTGGCTACACCTTC.

This clone was observed a few times. The chain links TRBV9 to TRBJ2-1, with 7 bases fitting TRBD2. Germline V gene sequence: CDR1 SGDLS, CDR2 YYNGEE. This CDR3 has 14 residues. Germline trimming cut 0 bases from V and 8 bases from J; bases unmatched to any gene: 5. CDR3 protein: CASSVGGSSDEQFF. CDR3 DNA: TGTGCCAGCAGCGTAGGCGGGAGTAGTGATGAGCAGTTCTTC.

A word on this clone: Because the CDR3's place on the DNA is in doubt, the DNA is left out and the CDR3 is given as listed by TCRdb. The chain carries TRBV6-5 and TRBJ1-1; the table's TRBD1 call for D was not verified on the DNA. CDR1 MNHEY and CDR2 SVGAGI come from the germline V gene. The CDR3 sequence runs 13 residues, both termini included. The CDR3 loop reads CASILDRATEAFF.

V and J are TRBV28 and TRBJ1-4, with D possibly being TRBD1 (5 bases). V gave up 6 bases and J gave up 4 bases, with 12 bases separating them. The CDR3 has 14 amino acids. The germline CDR1 and CDR2 sequences are MDHEN and SYDVKM. CDR3 DNA: TGTGCCAGCAGACTCGGGACTGTTAATGAAAAACTGTTTTTT. Encoded protein: CASRLGTVNEKLFF.

The V call is TRBV24-1, the J call TRBJ2-2, with D hard to call. V dropped 1 base and J dropped 11 bases, with 10 bases sitting between them. In germline, CDR1 is KGHDR, CDR2 SFDVKD. This CDR3 region has 13 residues. The CDR3 DNA reads as TGTGCCACCAGTGATTTTAACTCTTATGAGCTGTTTTTT. It codes for CATSDFNSYELFF.

The CDR3 nucleotides read TGCGCCAGCAGCCCGAGGTCCCCAGCAACCGGGGAGCTGTTTTTT. This sequence encodes CASSPRSPATGELFF. V usage is TRBV4-1 and J usage is TRBJ2-2; no clear D. The germline V gene encodes CDR1 MGHRA and CDR2 YSYEKL. The CDR3 runs to 15 residues. V lost 4 bases and J lost 5, with 14 bases in between.

V is TRBV5-1 and J is TRBJ1-1, with D possibly TRBD1 on 5 matching bases. The germline V gene encodes CDR1 SGHRS and CDR2 YFSETQ. This CDR3 has 12 amino acids. The V gene lost 5 bases and the J gene lost 0 bases, with 5 bases spanning the gap. This CDR3 reads CASRQVNTEAFF. The CDR3 DNA sequence: TGCGCCAGCAGACAGGTGAACACTGAAGCTTTCTTT.

The V gene is TRBV7-6, the J gene TRBJ1-2, with 7 bases that match TRBD1. Germline V gives CDR1 SGHVS, CDR2 FNYEAQ. This CDR3 is built from 16 residues. V lost 2 bases, J lost 8 bases, and 14 bases stayed unmatched. The CDR3 bases are TGTGCCAGCAGCTTACTTTCTCAGGGGGGCCTTTTGGGCTACACCTTC. As protein: CASSLLSQGGLLGYTF.

The V gene is TRBV5-1, the J gene TRBJ1-2, with D uncertain. Germline V gives CDR1 SGHRS, CDR2 YFSETQ. The CDR3 sequence is 15 residues long. Between the trimmed V and J ends, which lost 3 bases and 6 bases, there was a span of 18 bases. This CDR3 reads CASSSEGVKVDGYTF. The CDR3 DNA is TGCGCCAGCAGCTCGGAAGGAGTAAAAGTCGATGGCTACACCTTC. Variable domain in full (rest from reference TRBV5-1 and TRBJ1-2): KAGVTQTPRYLIKTRGQQVTLSCSPISGHRSVSWYQQTPGQGLQFLFEYFSETQRNKGNFPGRFSGRQFSNSRSEMNVSTLELGDSALYLCASSSEGVKVDGYTFGSGTRLTVV.

A remark on this clone: One end of the junction does not line up with germline, which may come from a read error. The rearrangement uses TRBV7-7 and TRBJ1-5; no firm D call. This CDR3 is 14 amino acids long. Per the germline V gene, CDR1 is SSHAT and CDR2 is FNYEAQ (reference sequence). The DNA of the CDR3 is TGTGCTAGCAGCTTAGCGCAATTAGATCAGCCCCAGCATTTT. This sequence encodes CASSLAQLDQPQHF.

V and J are TRBV6-1 and TRBJ1-1, with TRBD1 as a possible D gene (5 bases). The CDR3 runs 16 residues. Germline CDR1 is MNHNS and CDR2 is SASEGT. Trimming took 2 bases from V and 4 from J, leaving 17 bases between them. DNA of the CDR3: TGTGCCAGCAGTGAAAGGGGCAGGGCCTGGGTCACTGAAGCTTTCTTT. As protein: CASSERGRAWVTEAFF.

The table lists this clone with a few counts. The chain joins TRBV3-1 (or the pseudogene TRBV3-2) to TRBJ1-5; D is unresolved. Trimming removed 0 bases from V and 9 bases from J, with 12 bases in between. Germline V gives CDR1 LGHDT, CDR2 YNNKEL (reference sequence). This CDR3 region has 14 residues. CDR3 bases: TGTGCCAGCAGCCAAGACAGGTCAGGAGGGCCCCAGCATTTT. Encoded protein: CASSQDRSGGPQHF.

The rearrangement uses TRBV28 and TRBJ2-1, with TRBD2 identical over 7 bases. Germline V gene sequence: CDR1 MDHEN, CDR2 SYDVKM. Germline trimming cut 4 bases from V and 9 bases from J; bases unmatched to any gene: 9. The CDR3 is made up of 14 amino acids. The CDR3 protein is CASSSPSGVTEQFF. CDR3 sequence (DNA): TGTGCCAGCAGTTCACCAAGCGGGGTGACTGAGCAGTTCTTC. Combining the CDR3 with reference TRBV28 and TRBJ2-1 gives the whole variable domain DVKVTQSSRYLVKRTGEKVFLECVQDMDHENMFWYRQDPGLGLRLIYFSYDVKMKEKGDIPEGYSVSREKKERFSLILESASTNQTSMYLCASSSPSGVTEQFFGPGTRLTVL.

V usage is TRBV11-3 and J usage is TRBJ2-7, with TRBD1 identical over 7 bases. The germline V gene has CDR1 SGHNT and CDR2 YENEEA. The J segment lost 2 bases and the V segment lost 5 bases, leaving 3 bases of the junction unmatched. CDR3 size: 13 residues. DNA for the CDR3: TGTGCCAGCAGCGCCGACAGGGCCTACGAGCAGTACTTC. This encodes CASSADRAYEQYF.

The chain links TRBV27 to TRBJ2-7, with 8 nucleotides matching TRBD1. V lost 4 bases, J lost 5 bases, and 7 bases stayed unmatched. The germline CDR1 and CDR2 sequences are MNHEY and SMNVEV (reference sequence). The CDR3 sequence is 14 residues long. The CDR3 DNA reads as TGTGCCAGCAGTTCTCGGACAGGGTCAAACGAGCAGTACTTC. The encoded protein is CASSSRTGSNEQYF.

The chain joins TRBV6-2 or TRBV6-3 to TRBJ2-7; no firm D call. Trimming removed 4 bases at V and 5 bases at J, with 15 bases between. Germline V gives CDR1 MNHEY, CDR2 SVGEGT. CDR3 length: 14 amino acids. CDR3 DNA: TGTGCCAGCAGTTTCCCTAGGTCATACCACGAGCAGTACTTC. It encodes CASSFPRSYHEQYF.

This chain links TRBV28 with TRBJ2-3; 9 positions match TRBD2. V was clipped by 6 bases and J by 5 bases; unmatched bases: 9. The CDR3 loop spans 15 amino acids. Germline V CDR1 and CDR2: MDHEN, SYDVKM. In DNA, the CDR3 is TGTGCCAGCAGCGTAGCGGGAGCAGCGGAAGATACGCAGTATTTT. Translated, it gives CASSVAGAAEDTQYF.

The V and J genes are TRBV5-1 and TRBJ2-3; D may be TRBD2 (5 bases). The germline CDR1 and CDR2 sequences are SGHRS and YFSETQ. Between the trimmed V and J ends, which lost 0 bases and 3 bases, there was a span of 17 bases. This CDR3 comprises 17 residues. CDR3 residues: CASSLAPGDGMTDTQYF. CDR3 in DNA: TGCGCCAGCAGCTTGGCCCCCGGGGATGGGATGACAGATACGCAGTATTTT.

The DNA of the CDR3 is TGTGCCAGCAGCTTTGGGGGAGGAAATGAGCAGTTCTTC. Protein product: CASSFGGGNEQFF. This chain links TRBV5-4 with TRBJ2-1, with a tentative D call TRBD2 (6 bases). Germline CDR1 SGHNT, CDR2 YYREEE (reference sequence). This CDR3 is built from 13 residues. The ends were cut back, 2 bases at V and 7 bases at J, with 10 bases in the middle. The full variable domain, in which reference TRBV5-4 and TRBJ2-1 provide the parts outside the CDR3, is ETGVTQSPTHLIKTRGQQVTLRCSSQSGHNTVSWYQQALGQGPQFIFQYYREEENGRGNFPPRFSGLQFPNYSSELNVNALELDDSALYLCASSFGGGNEQFFGPGTRLTVL.

V is TRBV18 and J is TRBJ2-1; no firm D call. The CDR3 has 14 amino acids. Germline loops: CDR1 KGHSH, CDR2 LQKENI. Trimming stripped 6 bases from V and 0 bases from J, with 9 bases between. The CDR3, as DNA: TGTGCCAGCTCCCCAGAGCACTCCTACAATGAGCAGTTCTTC. As protein: CASSPEHSYNEQFF.

The chain joins TRBV18 to TRBJ1-4, with D possibly being TRBD1 (5 bases). Germline CDR1 and CDR2: KGHSH and LQKENI. V lost 5 bases and J 8 bases, leaving 21 bases between the germline ends. The CDR3 is 16 residues long. CDR3 protein: CASSNKRGTMGEKLFF. CDR3 coding DNA: TGTGCCAGCTCAAATAAACGGGGGACCATGGGGGAAAAACTGTTTTTT. Using reference TRBV18 and TRBJ1-4 for the parts outside the CDR3, the full variable domain is NAGVMQNPRHLVRRRGQEARLRCSPMKGHSHVYWYRQLPEEGLKFMVYLQKENIIDESGMPKERFSAEFPKEGPSILRIQQVVRGDSAAYFCASSNKRGTMGEKLFFGSGTQLSVL.

The chain uses TRBV6-2 or TRBV6-3 and TRBJ2-3, with D possibly matching TRBD1 (5 bases). With 2 bases removed from V and 2 bases from J, the gap between germline ends came to 11 bases. Germline assignment: CDR1 MNHEY and CDR2 SVGEGT. The CDR3 has 15 residues. The CDR3 reads CASSYGGHFTDTQYF. The CDR3 region has the DNA TGTGCCAGCAGTTACGGCGGACATTTCACAGATACGCAGTATTTT.

The rearrangement links TRBV11-3 to TRBJ1-4; 7 positions match TRBD1. There are 15 residues in the CDR3. CDR1 SGHNT and CDR2 YENEEA come from the germline V gene. Trimming at V came to 5 bases and at J to 5 bases, leaving 8 bases not matched to a gene. The CDR3 loop is CASSGGGPINEKLFF. Written as DNA, the CDR3 is TGTGCCAGCAGCGGAGGGGGCCCGATCAATGAAAAACTGTTTTTT.

The J gene is TRBJ1-1, the V gene TRBV19; D gene unclear. The CDR3 is 15 residues long. Between the trimmed V and J ends, which lost 3 bases and 1 base, there was a span of 12 bases. Per the germline V gene, CDR1 is LNHDA and CDR2 is SQIVND (reference sequence). CDR3 coding DNA: TGTGCCAGTAGTATTGGAGGACGGCGGAACACTGAAGCTTTCTTT. This encodes CASSIGGRRNTEAFF. The whole variable domain, filled in from reference TRBV19 and TRBJ1-1, reads DGGITQSPKYLFRKEGQNVTLSCEQNLNHDAMYWYRQDPGQGLRLIYYSQIVNDFQKGDIAEGYSVSREKKESFPLTVTSAQKNPTAFYLCASSIGGRRNTEAFFGQGTRLTVV.

This sequence joins TRBV23-1 and TRBJ1-2; weak D call: TRBD1 (6 bases). TRBV23-1 carries the ORF label, with uncertain function. V was trimmed by 6 bases and J by 0 bases, leaving 32 bases between them. The CDR3 totals 21 residues. CDR3 nucleotide sequence: TGCGCCAGCAGCCCAAGCTATTTTTGTGGCCCCAAGGGGGAAGCTAACTATGGCTACACCTTC. Its translation is CASSPSYFCGPKGEANYGYTF.

The chain carries TRBV6-1 and TRBJ1-2; D is possibly TRBD1 (6 bases). Trimming removed 2 bases at V and 4 bases at J, with 11 bases between. This CDR3 has 14 amino acids. Germline V gene sequence: CDR1 MNHNS, CDR2 SASEGT. CDR3 region: CASSETGTIYGYTF. The CDR3 DNA is TGTGCCAGCAGTGAAACAGGGACCATCTATGGCTACACCTTC.

The V call is TRBV30, the J call TRBJ2-2; 7 bases align to TRBD1. The germline gives CDR1 GTSNPN, CDR2 SVGIG (reference sequence). V lost 1 base, J lost 7 bases, and 12 bases stayed unmatched. The CDR3 is 16 residues long. CDR3 DNA sequence: TGTGCCTGGAGTGATCTGACAGGGTCGGAAGTCGGGGAGCTGTTTTTT. It translates to CAWSDLTGSEVGELFF.

The chain couples TRBV19 to TRBJ2-5; TRBD2 matches at 13 bases. Germline values: CDR1 LNHDA, CDR2 SQIVND (reference sequence). There are 18 residues in the CDR3. The V segment lost 8 bases and the J segment 5 bases; nucleotides outside the gene matches: 17. CDR3 sequence reads: CASGVGLAGMARRETQYF. In nucleotides, the CDR3 is TGTGCCAGTGGAGTGGGACTAGCGGGAATGGCGCGCAGGGAGACCCAGTACTTC. The full variable domain, its missing parts supplied by reference TRBV19 and TRBJ2-5, is DGGITQSPKYLFRKEGQNVTLSCEQNLNHDAMYWYRQDPGQGLRLIYYSQIVNDFQKGDIAEGYSVSREKKESFPLTVTSAQKNPTAFYLCASGVGLAGMARRETQYFGPGTRLLVL.

As concerns this clone: The same CDR3 arises from other DNA sequences in this sample as well. This sequence joins TRBV5-1 and TRBJ2-7; D is perhaps TRBD2 (7 bases). This CDR3 has 14 residues. Trimming left V 3 bases short and J 2 bases short, with 12 bases between. From germline, CDR1 is SGHRS and CDR2 YFSETQ. The CDR3 DNA is TGCGCCAGCAGCTGGGGGGGCAGAACCTACGAGCAGTACTTC. Protein sequence: CASSWGGRTYEQYF. Using reference TRBV5-1 and TRBJ2-7 for the parts outside the CDR3, the full variable domain is KAGVTQTPRYLIKTRGQQVTLSCSPISGHRSVSWYQQTPGQGLQFLFEYFSETQRNKGNFPGRFSGRQFSNSRSEMNVSTLELGDSALYLCASSWGGRTYEQYFGPGTRLTVT.